The 28 T cell receptor beta chains below all came from one sample that was sequenced in a study of T cell clonotyping in hematopoietic cell transplantation. Here immunoSEQ multiplex PCR was the method, and the copy in TCRdb shows in-frame clones only, minus some. The sample lists 60,000 to 75,000 clones; 90% to 95% were seen once. Sequencing was performed on peripheral blood mononuclear cells. These TCRs come from a man between 45 and 60 years old in good health. Some clones in this sample may be carry-over from other donors' samples.

This chain links TRBV4-2 with TRBJ2-1; the match to TRBD2 covers 7 bases. The CDR3 is made up of 15 amino acids. CDR1 LGHNA and CDR2 YNFKEQ come from the germline V gene. Trimming removed 1 base from V and 2 bases from J; junction bases left unmatched: 2. The CDR3 sequence is CASSQGGSAYNEQFF. As DNA, the CDR3 is TGTGCCAGCAGCCAAGGCGGGAGCGCCTACAATGAGCAGTTCTTC.

CDR3 protein: CASSQEWQVKDGYTF. In DNA, the CDR3 is TGCGCCAGCAGCCAAGAATGGCAGGTGAAGGATGGCTACACCTTC. The J gene is TRBJ1-2, the V gene TRBV4-3; no reliable D call. Germline values: CDR1 LGHNA, CDR2 YSLEER. The CDR3 covers 15 residues. V shed 0 bases and J shed 6 bases, with 14 bases lying between them.

The chain has TRBV30 and TRBJ1-5; 10 positions agree with TRBD1. In germline, CDR1 is GTSNPN, CDR2 SVGIG (reference sequence). The ends lost 3 bases at V and 10 bases at J; junction bases unmatched: 6. The CDR3 covers 13 residues. The CDR3 spells CAWSGQGEDPQHF. The CDR3 nucleotides read TGTGCCTGGAGCGGACAGGGGGAGGATCCCCAGCATTTT.

V and J are TRBV7-8 and TRBJ2-3; TRBD1 aligns across 9 bases. The CDR3 sequence is 19 residues long. J gave up 0 bases and V 5 bases, and 15 bases lay outside the gene matches. CDR1 is SGHVS, CDR2 FQNEAQ, per germline. Written as DNA, the CDR3 is TGTGCCAGCAGCGTTCTGATATTACAGGGGGCATTTAGCACAGATACGCAGTATTTT. Translated, it gives CASSVLILQGAFSTDTQYF.

This clone was observed a single time. The chain combines TRBV6-5 with TRBJ1-2; D is unclear. Germline V CDR1 and CDR2: MNHEY, SVGAGI. This CDR3 is built from 12 residues. Trimming left V 2 bases short and J 4 bases short, with 5 bases between. The CDR3 spells CASSYGPYGYTF. The CDR3 DNA sequence: TGTGCCAGCAGTTACGGCCCCTATGGCTACACCTTC.

The chain uses TRBV10-3 and TRBJ2-1; TRBD2 aligns across 8 bases. V trimming: 6 bases; J trimming: 8 bases; junction bases outside the gene matches: 9. CDR1 and CDR2 from the germline V gene are ENHRY and SYGVKD. This CDR3 contains 14 residues. CDR3 coding DNA: TGTGCCATCAGCACCGGGACTAGAGGAGATGAGCAGTTCTTC. Translated, it gives CAISTGTRGDEQFF.

The chain employs TRBV4-1 and TRBJ1-1; no reliable D call. Per the germline V gene, CDR1 is MGHRA and CDR2 is YSYEKL. The V end lost 0 bases, the J end lost 4 bases, and 12 bases lay between the germline ends. The CDR3 is 15 amino acids. CDR3 in amino acids: CASSQDPGWSTEAFF. In DNA, the CDR3 is TGCGCCAGCAGCCAAGATCCGGGGTGGTCCACTGAAGCTTTCTTT.

This clone was seen once. This chain joins TRBV7-8 and TRBJ1-6; D is perhaps TRBD1 (5 bases). Germline lookup yields CDR1 SGHVS and CDR2 FQNEAQ. Trimming removed 2 bases from V and 7 bases from J, with 15 bases in between. The CDR3 extends over 16 amino acids. In DNA, the CDR3 is TGTGCCAGCAGCTTAATAGGGACGACGTCCAATTCACCCCTCCACTTT. It specifies CASSLIGTTSNSPLHF.

As for this clone: An end of the junction does not agree with germline; a read error may underlie this. The chain links TRBV2 to TRBJ2-5, with D tentatively TRBD2 (5 bases). This CDR3 has 10 amino acids. CDR1 and CDR2 (germline): SNHLY, FYNNEI. The CDR3 DNA follows: TGTGCCAGCGGAGGCAAACCTCCGAACTTC. As protein: CASGGKPPNF.

The CDR3: CASSPRSEQYF. For the CDR3, the DNA is TGTGCCAGCAGTCCACGGTCCGAGCAGTACTTC. This chain links TRBV28 with TRBJ2-7; no clear D. V shed 5 bases and J shed 6 bases, with 8 bases lying between them. CDR1 and CDR2 from the germline V gene are MDHEN and SYDVKM. The CDR3 length is 11 residues.

This sequence joins TRBV28 and TRBJ2-4; perhaps TRBD1 as D (5 bases). Germline lookup yields CDR1 MDHEN and CDR2 SYDVKM. The CDR3 is 17 residues long. Trimming stripped 6 bases from V and 0 bases from J, with 18 bases between. The CDR3 sequence: CASSPSGLTIAKNIQYF. CDR3 coding DNA: TGTGCCAGCAGCCCCTCAGGGCTCACTATAGCCAAAAACATTCAGTACTTC.

V and J are TRBV7-6 and TRBJ1-3, with D tentatively TRBD1 (5 bases). Germline-derived CDR1 and CDR2 are SGHVS and FNYEAQ. Trimming stripped 2 bases from V and 0 bases from J, with 20 bases between. The CDR3 has 19 amino acids. CDR3 nucleotides: TGTGCCAGCAGCTTATTAGTCGGGGCCCCGTGGGGCTCTGGAAACACCATATATTTT. Protein: CASSLLVGAPWGSGNTIYF.

The chain is built from TRBV28 and TRBJ1-2, with 10 bases identical to TRBD1. Germline V lookup: CDR1 MDHEN, CDR2 SYDVKM. The J segment lost 4 bases and the V segment lost 10 bases, leaving 6 bases of the junction unmatched. This CDR3 contains 13 residues. DNA for the CDR3: TGTGCCACCCGCGGACAGGGGGGCTATGGCTACACCTTC. The encoded protein is CATRGQGGYGYTF.

This rearrangement joins TRBV7-9 to TRBJ2-7; a possible D gene is TRBD1 (6 bases). With 4 bases removed from V and 0 bases from J, the gap between germline ends came to 10 bases. This CDR3 spans 14 amino acids. CDR1 is SEHNR and CDR2 is FQNEAQ in the germline V gene (reference sequence). CDR3 DNA: TGTGCCAGCAGCTATTCAGGGGCCTCCTACGAGCAGTACTTC. Amino acids: CASSYSGASYEQYF.

V usage is TRBV5-4 and J usage is TRBJ2-7; 9 bases are a match to TRBD2. CDR3 length: 15 residues. With V trimmed by 0 bases and J by 7 bases, 8 bases remained unmatched. Germline assignment: CDR1 SGHNT and CDR2 YYREEE (reference sequence). The CDR3: CASSLASGILGEQYF. CDR3 DNA sequence: TGTGCCAGCAGCTTGGCTAGCGGGATCCTCGGGGAGCAGTACTTC.

This clone has just a few counts. This chain links TRBV11-2 with TRBJ2-5, with D perhaps matching TRBD2 (6 bases). Germline CDR1 reads SGHAT; CDR2 reads FQNNGV. V was cut by 5 bases and J by 5 bases, with 15 bases left in between. CDR3 size: 14 residues. The CDR3 bases are TGTGCCAGCAGCATCTCTAGCGTGTCGGAGACCCAGTACTTC. This gives the protein CASSISSVSETQYF.

The chain has TRBV4-3 and TRBJ2-2; the match to TRBD2 covers 8 bases. Germline V gene lookup returns CDR1 LGHNA and CDR2 YSLEER. The CDR3 consists of 16 residues. V trimming: 6 bases; J trimming: 0 bases; junction bases outside the gene matches: 6. The CDR3 DNA reads as TGCGCCAGCAGTAGGACTAGCAATGCGAACACCGGGGAGCTGTTTTTT. This gives the protein CASSRTSNANTGELFF.

As regards this clone: The junction departs from the called germline gene at one end, perhaps through a read error. The chain recombines TRBV6-1 with TRBJ1-1; D call uncertain. This CDR3 region has 15 residues. CDR1 is MNHNS, CDR2 SASEGT, per germline. The CDR3 DNA reads as TGTGCCAGCAGTCCTTTCTCCGGAGAGGCCACTGGAGCTTTCTTT. This encodes CASSPFSGEATGAFF.

V usage is TRBV6-5 and J usage is TRBJ1-6; D gene uncertain. V dropped 3 bases and J dropped 9 bases, with 6 bases sitting between them. In germline, CDR1 is MNHEY, CDR2 SVGAGI. There are 12 residues in the CDR3. The DNA of the CDR3 is TGTGCCAGCAGTTATCCCAGTTCACCCCTCCACTTT. Translating gives CASSYPSSPLHF.

The J gene is TRBJ2-2, the V gene TRBV6-4; weak D call: TRBD1 (7 bases). With 0 bases removed from V and 6 bases from J, the gap between germline ends came to 20 bases. The CDR3 runs 18 residues. Germline CDR1 and CDR2: MRHNA and SNTAGT. In nucleotides, the CDR3 is TGTGCCAGCAGTGACTCAAGGAGGGGGCTAAATCGTCCCGGGGAGCTGTTTTTT. This codes for CASSDSRRGLNRPGELFF.

This chain connects TRBV5-6 to TRBJ2-7; TRBD1 matches at 7 bases. Germline CDR1 SGHDT, CDR2 YYEEEE. The J segment lost 3 bases and the V segment lost 6 bases, leaving 9 bases of the junction unmatched. CDR3 size: 14 residues. CDR3 in amino acids: CASTPSQGVYEQYF. CDR3 nucleotides: TGTGCCAGCACCCCTAGCCAGGGGGTCTACGAGCAGTACTTC.

This clone was detected only a few times. Distinct nucleotide sequences in the sample also encode this CDR3. CDR3 region: CASSLDQGGSSSYNEQFF. In DNA, the CDR3 is TGTGCCAGCAGCTTAGATCAGGGTGGGAGTTCCTCCTACAATGAGCAGTTCTTC. The chain uses TRBV11-3 and TRBJ2-1; tentatively, D is TRBD1 or TRBD2 (5 bases each). V lost 0 bases and J 0 bases, leaving 15 bases between the germline ends. This CDR3 region has 18 residues. The germline V gene has CDR1 SGHNT and CDR2 YENEEA.

This clone was observed a handful of times. The V gene is TRBV7-2, the J gene TRBJ2-3, with D hard to call. Per the germline V gene, CDR1 is SGHTA and CDR2 is FQGNSA. V shed 2 bases and J shed 4 bases, with 7 bases lying between them. The CDR3 loop spans 13 amino acids. The CDR3 nucleotides are TGTGCCAGCAGCTTAAATACGGCAGATACGCAGTATTTT. Translated, it gives CASSLNTADTQYF. Supplemented by reference TRBV7-2 and TRBJ2-3, the full variable domain reads GAGVSQSPSNKVTEKGKDVELRCDPISGHTALYWYRQSLGQGLEFLIYFQGNSAPDKSGLPSDRFSAERTGGSVSTLTIQRTQQEDSAVYLCASSLNTADTQYFGPGTRLTVL.

The rearrangement uses TRBV2 and TRBJ2-4; a weak D match, TRBD2 (5 bases). The CDR3 has 14 amino acids. Germline V gene sequence: CDR1 SNHLY, CDR2 FYNNEI. V was clipped by 5 bases and J by 4 bases, with 12 bases between them. The CDR3 protein is CASSPSGDKNIQYF. CDR3 nucleotide sequence: TGTGCCAGCAGTCCAAGCGGAGATAAAAACATTCAGTACTTC.

The chain joins TRBV5-6 to TRBJ2-5, with D unresolved. This CDR3 is built from 11 residues. V gave up 0 bases and J gave up 5 bases, with 2 bases separating them. CDR1 and CDR2 from the germline V gene are SGHDT and YYEEEE. CDR3 protein: CASSLDETQYF. The CDR3 coding sequence is TGTGCCAGCAGCTTGGACGAGACCCAGTACTTC.

The rearrangement uses TRBV19 and TRBJ2-2, with D tentatively TRBD2 (5 bases). This CDR3 region has 12 residues. CDR1 and CDR2 (germline): LNHDA, SQIVND (reference sequence). The V and J ends lost 2 bases and 8 bases respectively, with 6 bases between them. The CDR3 DNA follows: TGTGCCAGTAGTATACCGGGGGGGGAGCTGTTTTTT. Its translation is CASSIPGGELFF.

The chain joins TRBV27 to TRBJ2-1, with 11 bases fitting TRBD2. CDR1 and CDR2 from the germline V gene are MNHEY and SMNVEV (reference sequence). The CDR3 runs to 16 residues. Trimming cost V 5 bases and J 9 bases; bases outside gene matches: 12. The chain's CDR3 is CASSLILAGVGGEQFF. CDR3 in DNA: TGTGCCAGCAGTCTGATACTAGCGGGAGTAGGGGGTGAGCAGTTCTTC.

This rearrangement joins TRBV27 to TRBJ2-2; D gene uncertain. Trimming stripped 5 bases from V and 4 bases from J, with 8 bases between. Per the germline V gene, CDR1 is MNHEY and CDR2 is SMNVEV (reference sequence). The CDR3 sequence is 13 residues long. In nucleotides, the CDR3 is TGTGCCAGCAGTCTTTCAGTCACCGGGGAGCTGTTTTTT. It encodes CASSLSVTGELFF.